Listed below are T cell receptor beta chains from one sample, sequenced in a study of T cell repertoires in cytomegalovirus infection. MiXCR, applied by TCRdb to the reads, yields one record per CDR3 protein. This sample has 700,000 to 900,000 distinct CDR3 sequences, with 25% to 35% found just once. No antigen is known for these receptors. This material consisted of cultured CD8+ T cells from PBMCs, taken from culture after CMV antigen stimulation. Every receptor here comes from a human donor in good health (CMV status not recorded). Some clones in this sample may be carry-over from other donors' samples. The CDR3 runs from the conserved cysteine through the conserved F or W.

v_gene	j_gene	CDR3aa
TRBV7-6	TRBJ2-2	CASSQILSVELNTGELFF
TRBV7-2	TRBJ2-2	CASSTRGAGTGELFF
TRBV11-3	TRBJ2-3	CASSLEYGGAEEDTQYF
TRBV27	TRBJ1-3	CASSPPWIGNTIYF
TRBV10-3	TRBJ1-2	CAISESMDTQGYTF
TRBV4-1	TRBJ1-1	CASSQGYRLNTEAFF
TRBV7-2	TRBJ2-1	CASWGGADEQFF
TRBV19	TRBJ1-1	CASRTDLNTEAFF
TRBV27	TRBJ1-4	CASKDRRANEKLFF
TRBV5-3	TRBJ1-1	CASSLKRERMNTEAFF
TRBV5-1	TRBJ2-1	CASSSSGPRPYNEQFF
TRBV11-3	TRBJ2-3	CASSPDLLSDTQYF
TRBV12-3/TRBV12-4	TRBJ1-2	CASRELGSDGYTF
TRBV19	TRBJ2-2	CASSMVVSGELFF
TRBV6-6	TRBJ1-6	CASSGRGLGDNSPLHF
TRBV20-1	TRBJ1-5	CSARAGGYGNQPQHF
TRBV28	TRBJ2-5	CASSLAVKETQYF
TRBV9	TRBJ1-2	CASSVGNSNYGYTF
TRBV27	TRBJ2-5	CASSGPGTEETQYF
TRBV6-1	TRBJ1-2	CASSEWIFSTNYGYTF
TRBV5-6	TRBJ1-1	CASSSGQGAAEAFF
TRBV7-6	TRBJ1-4	CASSLAESGQGATNEKLFF
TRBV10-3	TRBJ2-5	CAISESLAVQETQYF
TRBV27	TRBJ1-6	CASSPGDIIHNSPLHF
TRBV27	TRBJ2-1	CASRSAPGGGARNEQFF
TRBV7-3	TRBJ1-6	CASSLTFRGSPLHF
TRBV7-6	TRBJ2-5	CASSLQAAQETQYF